Listed below are T cell receptor beta chains from one sample, sequenced in a study of Graves' ophthalmopathy and Graves' hyperthyroidism. TCRdb reprocessed the multiplex PCR reads via MiXCR and lists one record per CDR3 protein. The table lists 500,000 to 700,000 distinct CDR3 sequences, less than 45% of them singletons. The sample was peripheral blood or thyroid tissue (not recorded which). These receptors were collected from an adult man with Graves' hyperthyroidism. CDR3s include the opening cysteine and the closing phenylalanine or tryptophan. Fields, in order: CDR3 protein, CDR3 DNA, J gene, clone size, V gene, D gene. D genes are given only for firm matches. Not all rows give a size; the values are once, few, many and, for expanded clones, a class.

CASSLRGDGAAGELFF | TGTGCCAGCAGCTTACGGGGCGATGGAGCGGCCGGGGAGCTGTTTTTT | TRBJ2-2 | . | TRBV7-9 | .
CASSQTEETQHF | TGTGCCAGCAGCCAGACGGAAGAGACCCAGCATTTT | TRBJ1-5 | . | TRBV7-9 | .
CSAEDRAGDTEAFF | TGCAGTGCCGAGGACAGGGCGGGTGACACTGAAGCTTTCTTT | TRBJ1-1 | many | TRBV20-1 | TRBD1
CSVEGRLAGGADTQYF | TGCAGCGTTGAAGGTCGGCTCGCGGGCGGCGCAGATACGCAGTATTTT | TRBJ2-3 | . | TRBV29-1 | .
CASSLGRDSPLHF | TGTGCCAGCAGCTTAGGAAGAGATTCACCCCTCCACTTT | TRBJ1-6 | many | TRBV11-2 | .
CASSPGTVGNYGYTF | TGTGCCAGTAGTCCGGGGACAGTAGGAAACTATGGCTACACCTTC | TRBJ1-2 | . | TRBV19 | TRBD1
CAGSPDRGLKAFF | TGCGCCGGCAGCCCGGACAGGGGGTTGAAAGCTTTCTTT | TRBJ1-1 | . | TRBV5-1 | TRBD1
CASRQPGYEQYF | TGTGCCAGCAGACAGCCGGGCTACGAGCAGTACTTC | TRBJ2-7 | few | TRBV2 | .
CSARDGVYNEQFF | TGCAGTGCTAGAGATGGCGTCTACAATGAGCAGTTCTTC | TRBJ2-1 | . | TRBV20-1 | .
CASSEATRLAGATDTQYF | TGTGCCAGCAGTGAGGCTACCCGACTAGCTGGGGCCACAGATACGCAGTATTTT | TRBJ2-3 | . | TRBV25-1 | TRBD2
CASRDYVGDTEAFF | TGTGCCAGCAGGGACTACGTCGGGGACACTGAAGCTTTCTTT | TRBJ1-1 | . | TRBV6-5 | .
CASSKVYSNQPQHF | TGTGCCAGTAGTAAAGTTTATAGCAATCAGCCCCAGCATTTT | TRBJ1-5 | few | TRBV19 | .
CASSSVHSETQYF | TGTGCCAGCAGCTCAGTACACTCGGAGACCCAGTACTTC | TRBJ2-5 | . | TRBV7-9 | .
CSVEPIPGYAEAFF | TGCAGCGTTGAGCCGATTCCGGGGTACGCTGAAGCTTTCTTT | TRBJ1-1 | many | TRBV29-1 | .
CASSPLPGLVYEQYF | TGCGCCAGCAGCCCCCTCCCGGGGCTAGTCTACGAGCAGTACTTC | TRBJ2-7 | many | TRBV4-1 | .
CASSFGVGYEQYF | TGTGCCAGCAGTTTTGGGGTGGGATACGAGCAGTACTTC | TRBJ2-7 | few | TRBV27 | .
CASSLYWSREETQYF | TGCGCCAGCAGCTTGTATTGGTCCAGGGAAGAGACCCAGTACTTC | TRBJ2-5 | few | TRBV5-1 | .
CASSLETDMNTEAFF | TGTGCCAGCAGCTTGGAGACAGACATGAACACTGAAGCTTTCTTT | TRBJ1-1 | . | TRBV5-6 | .
CSVARDVNSPLHF | TGCAGCGTTGCCAGGGACGTTAATTCACCCCTCCACTTT | TRBJ1-6 | medium-sized | TRBV29-1 | .
CASSLRPGVIEAFF | TGCGCCAGCAGCTTGAGGCCAGGGGTTATTGAAGCTTTCTTT | TRBJ1-1 | . | TRBV5-1 | .
CSVPGRTGGYEQYF | TGCAGCGTCCCGGGACGGACAGGAGGCTACGAGCAGTACTTC | TRBJ2-7 | many | TRBV29-1 | TRBD1
CASSFWAGYTGELFF | TGTGCCAGCAGTTTTTGGGCAGGCTACACCGGGGAGCTGTTTTTT | TRBJ2-2 | few | TRBV11-2 | .
CASSVWDTSTDTQYF | TGTGCCAGCAGCGTATGGGACACCAGCACAGATACGCAGTATTTT | TRBJ2-3 | few | TRBV9 | .
CASSARGQSQEAQYF | TGCGCCAGCAGCGCCCGCGGACAGAGCCAAGAGGCCCAGTACTTC | TRBJ2-5 | . | TRBV5-1 | .
CASSLAMGSEQYF | TGTGCCAGCAGCTTAGCAATGGGGAGCGAGCAGTACTTC | TRBJ2-7 | . | TRBV7-9 | .
CASSYVRGWAEAFF | TGTGCCAGCAGTTACGTCCGGGGATGGGCTGAAGCTTTCTTT | TRBJ1-1 | . | TRBV6-1 | .
CASSFGVRENYGYTF | TGTGCCAGCAGTTTTGGTGTCAGGGAGAACTATGGCTACACCTTC | TRBJ1-2 | many | TRBV12-3/TRBV12-4 | .
CASRPNRGNEQYF | TGTGCCAGCAGGCCGAACAGGGGGAACGAGCAGTACTTC | TRBJ2-7 | . | TRBV7-6 | TRBD1
CAISESGTGGHEQYF | TGTGCCATCAGTGAGTCGGGGACAGGGGGCCACGAGCAGTACTTC | TRBJ2-7 | many | TRBV10-3 | TRBD1
CASVSAGESYEQYF | TGTGCCAGCGTCAGCGCCGGGGAATCCTACGAGCAGTACTTC | TRBJ2-7 | many | TRBV7-9 | .
CAIRDRGANTEAFF | TGTGCCATCCGTGACAGGGGCGCGAACACTGAAGCTTTCTTT | TRBJ1-1 | . | TRBV6-1 | TRBD1
CASARGQGLGVYGYTF | TGTGCCAGCGCGCGGGGTCAGGGATTAGGAGTCTATGGCTACACCTTC | TRBJ1-2 | few | TRBV12-3/TRBV12-4 | .
CASRPGTGNNEKLFF | TGTGCCAGCAGACCCGGGACAGGGAATAATGAAAAACTGTTTTTT | TRBJ1-4 | many | TRBV2 | TRBD1
CSASGFGSTNEKLFF | TGCAGTGCTAGTGGATTTGGGTCAACTAATGAAAAACTGTTTTTT | TRBJ1-4 | many | TRBV20-1 | .
CASRAPSTDTQYF | TGTGCCAGCCGGGCTCCCAGCACAGATACGCAGTATTTT | TRBJ2-3 | . | TRBV27 | .
CASSPGQGTGANVLTF | TGTGCCAGCAGCCCGGGACAGGGGACTGGGGCCAACGTCCTGACTTTC | TRBJ2-6 | . | TRBV7-2 | TRBD1
CASSVPWGRTGNEGYTF | TGTGCCAGCAGCGTCCCCTGGGGCCGGACAGGGAATGAGGGCTACACCTTC | TRBJ1-2 | many | TRBV9 | TRBD1
CASSLRTAYEQYF | TGTGCCAGCAGTTTGCGGACAGCCTACGAGCAGTACTTC | TRBJ2-7 | many | TRBV27 | .
CASSFFGHHSNQPQHF | TGTGCCAGCAGCTTCTTCGGCCACCATAGCAATCAGCCCCAGCATTTT | TRBJ1-5 | . | TRBV5-6 | .
CASSGTLGNEPQHF | TGTGCCAGTAGTGGTACGTTGGGGAATGAGCCCCAGCATTTT | TRBJ1-5 | . | TRBV19 | .
CASSEGQGYTGELFF | TGTGCCAGCAGTGAGGGACAGGGGTACACCGGGGAGCTGTTTTTT | TRBJ2-2 | few | TRBV2 | TRBD1
CASSTRDRGFAGELFF | TGTGCCAGCAGCACCCGGGACAGGGGTTTCGCCGGGGAGCTGTTTTTT | TRBJ2-2 | few | TRBV5-8 | TRBD1
CSLGTGTYEQYF | TGCAGCTTGGGGACAGGGACCTACGAGCAGTACTTC | TRBJ2-7 | . | TRBV29-1 | TRBD1
CASSTGGRVDEQYF | TGTGCCAGCAGCACAGGCGGCAGGGTGGACGAGCAGTACTTC | TRBJ2-7 | many | TRBV7-2 | .
CSVHGTGEVYEQYF | TGCAGCGTTCACGGGACAGGTGAGGTCTACGAGCAGTACTTC | TRBJ2-7 | many | TRBV29-1 | TRBD1
CASSPTSGRRNEQFF | TGTGCCAGCAGCCCGACTAGCGGGAGGAGGAATGAGCAGTTCTTC | TRBJ2-1 | . | TRBV7-4 | TRBD2
CASKDAGPFEQYF | TGTGCCAGCAAGGACGCAGGGCCCTTCGAGCAGTACTTC | TRBJ2-7 | many | TRBV2 | .
CASRLPAGQENNEQFF | TGTGCCAGCAGGTTACCCGCCGGACAGGAGAACAATGAGCAGTTCTTC | TRBJ2-1 | . | TRBV7-9 | TRBD1
CASSFGEGNSYEQYF | TGTGCCAGCAGCTTTGGGGAAGGGAACTCCTACGAGCAGTACTTC | TRBJ2-7 | . | TRBV7-4 | .
CASSLYRGSFGELFF | TGTGCCAGCAGCCTATACAGGGGATCGTTCGGGGAGCTGTTTTTT | TRBJ2-2 | few | TRBV5-6 | TRBD1
CASSSRSSGNTIYF | TGTGCCAGCAGTTCTCGAAGCTCTGGAAACACCATATATTTT | TRBJ1-3 | . | TRBV28 | .
CASSIGQGPGELFF | TGCGCCAGCAGCATCGGACAGGGGCCGGGGGAGCTGTTTTTT | TRBJ2-2 | . | TRBV5-1 | TRBD1
CASSQVGTGYEQFF | TGTGCCAGCAGCCAAGTCGGGACAGGTTACGAGCAGTTCTTC | TRBJ2-1 | . | TRBV7-2 | TRBD1
CASSLNRGQNTEAFF | TGTGCCAGCAGCTTAAACAGGGGGCAAAACACTGAAGCTTTCTTT | TRBJ1-1 | . | TRBV7-9 | TRBD1